This TCR beta chain comes out of a study of blood T cell repertoires in COVID-19. This clone occurred once. Exposed participants came across a COVID-19 case within 2 weeks before study entry. Original processing notes: Amplification of reference gene primers provided the estimated nucleated cell counts. This table comes from immunoSEQ multiplex PCR, and its TCRdb copy is limited to in-frame clones, with some not included. The D gene and trimming were derived from the DNA, and the V and J assignments and clone size from that table. The sample lists 120,000 to 150,000 clones; about four fifths were seen once. Germline CDR1 reads LGHDT; CDR2 reads YNNKEL (reference sequence). The CDR3 is 15 amino acids. Germline trimming cut 2 bases from V and 7 bases from J; bases unmatched to any gene: 8.

This chain links TRBV3-1 (or the pseudogene TRBV3-2) with TRBJ2-1; 7 bases are shared with TRBD2. The sequenced material came from PBMCs or T cells enriched from blood (not recorded which). This sequence was found in a woman between 50 and 59 years old who had been exposed to COVID-19. CDR3 loop: CASSQRGRGGNEQFF. DNA for the CDR3: TGTGCCAGCAGCCAAAGAGGGAGGGGAGGTAATGAGCAGTTCTTC.